The clone carrying this T cell receptor beta chain was detected ten times or more. Its specificity is not known. TCRdb reanalysed the 5' RACE reads using MiXCR and keeps one entry per CDR3 protein. The table has approximately 340,000 distinct CDR3 sequences, 13% seen once. The sample is drawn from a study of T-cell memory formation after mild COVID-19. Per germline, CDR1 ENHRY and CDR2 SYGVKD. Trimming took off 11 bases at V and 3 bases at J, with 14 bases between the two ends. The CDR3 totals 13 residues. Points from the study as a whole: Proof of SARS-CoV-2 specificity was absent for the second-wave clones that crested on day 37. Within pre-infection memory, some responding clones were found, suggesting cross-reactive memory joined.

The TCR originated in a young man who had mild COVID-19 (a few samples of this study predate the infection). Cell type and time point are not known. The sequencing input was PBMCs or a T cell subset sorted from them (not recorded which). This rearrangement joins TRBV10-3 to TRBJ1-5; no clear D gene. DNA for the CDR3: TGTGCCTCAAGTGGACGGGACAATCAGCCCCAGCATTTT. Protein product: CASSGRDNQPQHF.